One TCR beta chain is described in this entry. Its target is not known. The sample originates from a study of cytomegalovirus exposure and HLA in healthy donors. Study-wide background: Among the roughly 400 genotyped donors, over 70% were placed in the Caucasian-associated ancestry cluster. Study-wide points: Later work associated roughly 17,000 TCR beta sequences with HLA alleles at 0.05 false discovery rate. Earlier findings revealed that most TCR beta V segments proved productive either about 90% or about 30% of the time.

The CDR3 length is 16 residues. V lost 4 bases to trimming and J lost 5 bases; unmatched junction nucleotides: 9. Germline V gene data show CDR1 as SGHVS and CDR2 as FQNEAQ. This PCR relied on a set of 60 Vbeta primers and 13 Jbeta primers. Authors' methods: Later, an analysis found roughly 80 million unique TCR beta chains, and approximately 10 million of these were shared. TCRdb's table, derived via immunoSEQ multiplex PCR, lists solely in-frame clones and lacks some. V and J calls and clone size follow that table, whereas D and trimming were derived from the DNA. Counted here are around 130,000 clones, roughly 87% occurring once; the ten biggest clones make up 0.45% to 0.55%.

The sequence came from a woman in her thirties or forties in good health and CMV-seronegative. The chain carries TRBV7-8 and TRBJ2-5, with TRBD2 identical over 11 bases. Source material: PBMCs. In DNA form, the CDR3 reads TGTGCCAGCAGCTCGCTTAGCGGGAGGGCACGGGAGACCCAGTACTTC. Protein sequence: CASSSLSGRARETQYF.